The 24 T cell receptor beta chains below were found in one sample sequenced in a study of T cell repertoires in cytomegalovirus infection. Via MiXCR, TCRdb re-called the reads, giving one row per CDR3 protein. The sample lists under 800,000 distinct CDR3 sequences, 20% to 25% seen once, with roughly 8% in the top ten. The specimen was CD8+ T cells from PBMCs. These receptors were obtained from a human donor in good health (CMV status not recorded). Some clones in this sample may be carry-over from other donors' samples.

The CDR3 loop is CASRLLGQGLNYGYTF. CDR3 in DNA: TGTGCCAGCAGGCTCCTTGGACAGGGACTTAACTATGGCTACACCTTC. The rearrangement links TRBV6-2 or TRBV6-3 to TRBJ1-2, with 8 bases that match TRBD1. Germline CDR1 is MNHEY and CDR2 is SVGEGT. Unmatched junction bases numbered 10, after V lost 6 bases and J lost 1 base. The CDR3 extends over 16 amino acids.

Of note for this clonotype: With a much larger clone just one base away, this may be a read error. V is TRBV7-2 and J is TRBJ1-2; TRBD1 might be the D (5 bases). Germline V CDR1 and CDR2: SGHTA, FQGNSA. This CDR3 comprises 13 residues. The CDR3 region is CVSIEPGGIGYTF. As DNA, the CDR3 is TGTGTCAGCATCGAACCGGGGGGGATCGGCTACACCTTC.

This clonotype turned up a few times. The CDR3 sequence: CASSWRQGGELFF. DNA of the CDR3: TGTGCCAGCAGTTGGAGGCAGGGTGGGGAGCTGTTTTTT. The V and J genes are TRBV27 and TRBJ2-2, with D possibly called TRBD1 or TRBD2 (5 bases each). The CDR3 is made up of 13 amino acids. V lost 4 bases, J lost 8 bases, and 11 bases lay in between. Looked up from germline, CDR1 is MNHEY and CDR2 is SMNVEV (reference sequence).

The CDR3 protein is CASSPSTNEQFF. DNA of the CDR3: TGTGCCAGCAGCCCCTCGACCAATGAGCAGTTCTTC. This chain uses TRBV7-9 with TRBJ2-1; D gene unclear. Trimming took 5 bases from V and 6 from J, leaving 8 bases between them. This CDR3 comprises 12 residues. The germline V gene has CDR1 SEHNR and CDR2 FQNEAQ (reference sequence).

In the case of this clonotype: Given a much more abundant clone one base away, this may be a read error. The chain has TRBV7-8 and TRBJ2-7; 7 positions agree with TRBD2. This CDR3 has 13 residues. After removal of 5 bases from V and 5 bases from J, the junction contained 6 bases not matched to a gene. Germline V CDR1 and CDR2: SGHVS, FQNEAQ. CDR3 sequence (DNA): TGTGCCAGCAGCAACGGACTAGTCAACGAGCAGTACGTC. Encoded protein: CASSNGLVNEQYV.

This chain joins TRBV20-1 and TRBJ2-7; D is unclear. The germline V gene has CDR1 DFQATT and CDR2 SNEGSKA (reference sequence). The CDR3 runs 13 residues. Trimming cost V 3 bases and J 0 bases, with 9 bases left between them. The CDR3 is CSARTAISYEQYV. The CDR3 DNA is TGCAGTGCTAGGACCGCGATCTCCTACGAGCAGTACGTC.

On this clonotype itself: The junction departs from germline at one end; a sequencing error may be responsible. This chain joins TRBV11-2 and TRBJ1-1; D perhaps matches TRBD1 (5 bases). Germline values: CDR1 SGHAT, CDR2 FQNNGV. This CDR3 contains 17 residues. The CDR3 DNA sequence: TGTACCAGCAGCTTATGGGGGGGGGTCGATAAGAACACTGAAGCTTTCTTT. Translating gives CTSSLWGGVDKNTEAFF. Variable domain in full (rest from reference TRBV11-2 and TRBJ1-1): EAGVAQSPRYKIIEKRQSVAFWCNPISGHATLYWYQQILGQGPKLLIQFQNNGVVDDSQLPKDRFSAERLKGVDSTLKIQPAKLEDSAVYLCTSSLWGGVDKNTEAFFGQGTRLTVV.

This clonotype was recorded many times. The CDR3 loop reads CASSLAGGATHGYTF. The CDR3 region has the DNA TGTGCCAGCAGCTTAGCCGGAGGGGCGACCCATGGCTACACCTTC. V gene TRBV7-9 combines with J gene TRBJ1-2; D might be TRBD1 (5 bases). The CDR3 spans 15 residues. Germline CDR1 is SEHNR and CDR2 is FQNEAQ (reference sequence). Between the trimmed V and J ends, which lost 0 bases and 6 bases, there was a span of 14 bases.

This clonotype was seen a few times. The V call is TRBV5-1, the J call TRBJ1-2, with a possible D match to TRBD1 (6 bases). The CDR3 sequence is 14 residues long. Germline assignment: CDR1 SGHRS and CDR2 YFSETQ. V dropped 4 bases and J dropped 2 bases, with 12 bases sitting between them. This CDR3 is CASSGSGQNYGYTF. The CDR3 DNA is TGCGCCAGCAGCGGTTCAGGACAGAACTATGGCTACACCTTC.

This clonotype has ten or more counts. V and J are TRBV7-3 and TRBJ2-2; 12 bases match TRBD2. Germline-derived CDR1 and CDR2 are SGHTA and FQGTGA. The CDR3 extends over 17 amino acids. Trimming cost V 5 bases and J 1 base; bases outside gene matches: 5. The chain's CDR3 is CASSKLAGGQNTGELFF. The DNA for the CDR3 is TGTGCCAGCAGCAAACTAGCGGGGGGACAGAACACCGGGGAGCTGTTTTTT.

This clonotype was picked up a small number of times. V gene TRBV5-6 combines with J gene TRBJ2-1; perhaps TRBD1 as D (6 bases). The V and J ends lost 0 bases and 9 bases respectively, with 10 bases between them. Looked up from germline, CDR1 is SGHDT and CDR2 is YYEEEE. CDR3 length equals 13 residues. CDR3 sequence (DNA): TGTGCCAGCAGCTTGGGGGGGCTGAGTGAGCAGTTCTTC. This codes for CASSLGGLSEQFF.

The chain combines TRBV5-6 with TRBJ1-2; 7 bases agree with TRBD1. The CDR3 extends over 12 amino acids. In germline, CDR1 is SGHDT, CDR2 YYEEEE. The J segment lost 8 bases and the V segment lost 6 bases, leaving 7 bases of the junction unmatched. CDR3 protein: CASNLGQEGYTF. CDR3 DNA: TGTGCCAGCAACCTCGGACAGGAAGGCTACACCTTC.

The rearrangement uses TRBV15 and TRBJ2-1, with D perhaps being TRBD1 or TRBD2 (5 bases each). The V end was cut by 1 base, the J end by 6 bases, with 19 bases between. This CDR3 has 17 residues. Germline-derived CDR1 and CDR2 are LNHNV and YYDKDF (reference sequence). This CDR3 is CATSRGIGTPLSNEQFF. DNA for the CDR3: TGTGCCACCAGCAGAGGTATAGGGACGCCCCTCAGCAATGAGCAGTTCTTC.

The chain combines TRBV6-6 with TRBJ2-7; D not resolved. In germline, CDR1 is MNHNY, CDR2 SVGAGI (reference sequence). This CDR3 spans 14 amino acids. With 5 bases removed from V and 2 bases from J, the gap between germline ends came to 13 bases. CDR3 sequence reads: CASSPQDGTYEQYV. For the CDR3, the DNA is TGTGCCAGCAGTCCCCAGGACGGAACCTACGAGCAGTACGTC.

CDR3 coding DNA: TGTGCCAGCAGCGGAGACGGAGTTTCAGCTAATGAGCAGTTCTTC. Its translation: CASSGDGVSANEQFF. This chain connects TRBV9 to TRBJ2-1; D gene uncertain. Deletions cut 3 bases from V and 7 bases from J, with 17 bases between. Germline V lookup: CDR1 SGDLS, CDR2 YYNGEE. This CDR3 spans 15 amino acids.

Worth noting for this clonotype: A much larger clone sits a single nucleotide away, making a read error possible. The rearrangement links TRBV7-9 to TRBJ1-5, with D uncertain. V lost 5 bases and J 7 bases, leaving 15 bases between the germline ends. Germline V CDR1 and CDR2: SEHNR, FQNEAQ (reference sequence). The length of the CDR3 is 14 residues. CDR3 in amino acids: CASSEGWGKQPQHF. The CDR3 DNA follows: TGTGCCAGCAGCGAGGGCTGGGGTAAGCAGCCCCAGCATTTT.

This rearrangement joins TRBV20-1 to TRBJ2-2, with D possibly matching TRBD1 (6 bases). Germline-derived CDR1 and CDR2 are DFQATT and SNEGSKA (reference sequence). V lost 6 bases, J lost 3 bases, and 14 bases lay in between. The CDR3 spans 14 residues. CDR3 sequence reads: CSAQGHLDTGELFF. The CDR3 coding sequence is TGCAGTGCCCAGGGACACTTGGACACCGGGGAGCTGTTTTTT.

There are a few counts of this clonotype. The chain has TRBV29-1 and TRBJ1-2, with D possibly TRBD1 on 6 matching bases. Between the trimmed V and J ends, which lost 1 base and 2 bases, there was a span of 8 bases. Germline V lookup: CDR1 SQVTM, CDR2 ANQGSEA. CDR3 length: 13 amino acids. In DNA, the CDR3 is TGCAGCGTTGAAGGGACAGAAAACTATGGCTACACCTTC. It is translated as CSVEGTENYGYTF.

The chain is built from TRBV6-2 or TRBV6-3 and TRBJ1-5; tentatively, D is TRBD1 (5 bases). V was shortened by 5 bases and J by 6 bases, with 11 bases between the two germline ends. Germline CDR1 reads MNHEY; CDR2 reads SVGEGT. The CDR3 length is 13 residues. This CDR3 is CASSIGGAQPQHF. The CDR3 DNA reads TGTGCCAGCAGTATTGGAGGGGCTCAGCCCCAGCATTTT.

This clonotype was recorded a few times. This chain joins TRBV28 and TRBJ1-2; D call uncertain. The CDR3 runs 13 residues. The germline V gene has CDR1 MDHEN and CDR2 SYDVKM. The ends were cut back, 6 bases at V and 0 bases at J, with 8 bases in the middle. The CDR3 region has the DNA TGTGCCAGCAGGAACATAGCTAACTATGGCTACACCTTC. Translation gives CASRNIANYGYTF.

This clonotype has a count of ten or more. CDR3 amino acids: CASSPPGSPTYANVYF. CDR3 DNA sequence: TGTGCCAGCAGTCCCCCGGGTAGCCCGACCTATGCGAATGTTTATTTT. The chain has TRBV28 and TRBJ1-3; D is unclear. V was shortened by 5 bases and J by 16 bases, with 30 bases between the two germline ends. CDR1 MDHEN and CDR2 SYDVKM come from the germline V gene. The CDR3 is 16 amino acids.

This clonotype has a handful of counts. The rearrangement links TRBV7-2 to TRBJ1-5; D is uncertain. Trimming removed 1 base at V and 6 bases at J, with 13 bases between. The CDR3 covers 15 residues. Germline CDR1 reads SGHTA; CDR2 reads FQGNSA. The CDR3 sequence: CASSLEAGSSQPQHF. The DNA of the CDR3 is TGTGCCAGCAGCTTAGAGGCAGGTTCAAGTCAGCCCCAGCATTTT.

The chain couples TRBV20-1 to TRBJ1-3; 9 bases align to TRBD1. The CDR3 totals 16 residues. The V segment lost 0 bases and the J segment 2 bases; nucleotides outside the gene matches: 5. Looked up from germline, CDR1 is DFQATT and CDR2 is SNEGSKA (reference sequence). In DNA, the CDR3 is TGCAGTGCTAGAGACAGGACAGGGGAAGCTGGAAACACCATATATTTT. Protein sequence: CSARDRTGEAGNTIYF.

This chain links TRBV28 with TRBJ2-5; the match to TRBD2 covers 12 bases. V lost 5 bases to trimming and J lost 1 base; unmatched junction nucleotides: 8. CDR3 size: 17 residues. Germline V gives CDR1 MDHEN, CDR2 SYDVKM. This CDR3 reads CASSNRLAGDLQETQYF. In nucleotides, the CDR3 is TGTGCCAGCAGTAATAGACTAGCGGGGGATCTCCAAGAGACCCAGTACTTC.